These 13 T cell receptor beta chains came from one sample sequenced in a study of shared clonotypes between healthy human individuals. Data came from immunoSEQ multiplex PCR; TCRdb stores just in-frame clones and leaves some out. The sample has 2.3 million or so clones; just over 90% are singletons. The sequenced sample consisted of naive CD4+ T cells from PBMCs. Described subset: CD45RA+ positively selected. These TCRs come from a man aged 18 to 30 in good health. Some clones in this sample may be carry-over from other donors' samples.

The chain combines TRBV11-2 with TRBJ2-3; maybe TRBD2 (6 bases). Trimming took 2 bases from V and 0 from J, leaving 12 bases between them. The CDR3 totals 16 residues. Germline CDR1 SGHAT, CDR2 FQNNGV. CDR3 sequence: CASSLHGGTSTDTQYF. In DNA, the CDR3 is TGTGCCAGCAGCTTACATGGAGGGACTAGCACAGATACGCAGTATTTT.

The chain uses TRBV6-5 and TRBJ1-4, with D unclear. The ends were cut back, 5 bases at V and 3 bases at J, with 10 bases in the middle. Germline V gene data show CDR1 as MNHEY and CDR2 as SVGAGI. CDR3 length equals 14 residues. CDR3 DNA sequence: TGTGCCAGCAGTCGACGGAGTCCTAATGAAAAACTGTTTTTT. This encodes CASSRRSPNEKLFF.

The chain has TRBV12-5 and TRBJ2-5, with 7 bases fitting TRBD2. This CDR3 has 16 residues. Per the germline V gene, CDR1 is LGHNT and CDR2 is FRNRAP. Unmatched junction bases numbered 19, after V lost 6 bases and J lost 9 bases. DNA for the CDR3: TGTGCTAGTGGCCGCGGGGCCGACCCTCTTCGGGGGGCCCAGTACTTC. The encoded protein is CASGRGADPLRGAQYF.

A single count supports this clone. The gene calls are TRBV7-2 and TRBJ2-1; 7 nucleotides match TRBD2. The CDR3 spans 17 residues. J lost 0 bases, V lost 7 bases, and 12 bases had no gene match. In germline, CDR1 is SGHTA, CDR2 FQGNSA. CDR3 loop: CASNPSLASSSYNEQFF. In DNA form, the CDR3 reads TGTGCCAGCAATCCTTCACTAGCGTCGAGCTCCTACAATGAGCAGTTCTTC.

The chain couples TRBV6-1 to TRBJ2-7, with D possibly being TRBD1 (5 bases). The CDR3 has 15 residues. Germline lookup yields CDR1 MNHNS and CDR2 SASEGT. V was shortened by 6 bases and J by 5 bases, with 20 bases between the two germline ends. In nucleotides, the CDR3 is TGTGCCAGCAGCGCTAGGGGCACAGCAGTCGACGAGCAGTACTTC. Translation: CASSARGTAVDEQYF.

V and J are TRBV5-5 and TRBJ2-3; no firm D call. The CDR3 runs to 14 residues. V lost 7 bases and J 0 bases, leaving 12 bases between the germline ends. The germline V gene encodes CDR1 SGHKS and CDR2 YYEKEE (reference sequence). The CDR3 coding sequence is TGTGCCAGCGGCGGCCAGCCAAGCACAGATACGCAGTATTTT. Its translation is CASGGQPSTDTQYF.

This chain links TRBV7-2 with TRBJ1-3; unclear D gene. The CDR3 has 14 amino acids. Germline assignment: CDR1 SGHTA and CDR2 FQGNSA. V dropped 4 bases and J dropped 0 bases, with 7 bases sitting between them. The CDR3 DNA follows: TGTGCCAGCAGCTCCGACATCTCTGGAAACACCATATATTTT. It yields the protein CASSSDISGNTIYF.

V gene TRBV28 combines with J gene TRBJ2-2; tentatively, D is TRBD1 (5 bases). V lost 3 bases to trimming and J lost 5 bases, with 16 bases between them. The CDR3 extends over 16 amino acids. Germline CDR1 MDHEN, CDR2 SYDVKM. CDR3 in amino acids: CASSLGRLTTTGELFF. The CDR3 region has the DNA TGTGCCAGCAGTTTGGGGCGGCTAACAACGACCGGGGAGCTGTTTTTT.

The table lists this clone with a count of one. V gene TRBV20-1 combines with J gene TRBJ2-3, with a possible D match to TRBD2 (6 bases). The germline V gene has CDR1 DFQATT and CDR2 SNEGSKA (reference sequence). The CDR3 extends over 11 amino acids. The V gene lost 5 bases and the J gene lost 8 bases, with 11 bases spanning the gap. The CDR3 coding sequence is TGCAGTGCTCCGATGCGGGGTACGCAGTATTTT. Translation gives CSAPMRGTQYF.

The gene calls are TRBV15 and TRBJ1-2; 8 nucleotides match TRBD1. CDR1 is LNHNV, CDR2 YYDKDF, per germline (reference sequence). The CDR3 is 15 amino acids. Unmatched junction bases numbered 4, after V lost 0 bases and J lost 4 bases. The CDR3 nucleotides read TGTGCCACCAGCAGAGATAAGGACAGGGCCTATGGCTACACCTTC. Amino acid sequence: CATSRDKDRAYGYTF.

The V gene is TRBV5-1, the J gene TRBJ2-2; D is perhaps TRBD2 (6 bases). CDR1 and CDR2 (germline): SGHRS, YFSETQ. CDR3 length: 16 residues. The V and J ends lost 1 base and 5 bases respectively, with 15 bases between them. The CDR3 reads CASSLYPGLRTGELFF. In DNA form, the CDR3 reads TGCGCCAGCAGCTTGTACCCGGGACTGAGAACCGGGGAGCTGTTTTTT.

About this clone itself: The sample holds other DNA sequences that translate to the same CDR3. V usage is TRBV9 and J usage is TRBJ1-1; D is perhaps TRBD1 (5 bases). In germline, CDR1 is SGDLS, CDR2 YYNGEE. The ends were cut back, 2 bases at V and 3 bases at J, with 8 bases in the middle. CDR3 length equals 13 residues. CDR3 bases: TGTGCCAGCAGCGTCGGGGGGGACACTGAAGCTTTCTTT. Translating gives CASSVGGDTEAFF.

The genes are TRBV9 and TRBJ2-2; D is unresolved. This CDR3 is 14 amino acids long. The V gene's germline CDR1 is SGDLS and CDR2 YYNGEE. V shed 3 bases and J shed 0 bases, with 6 bases lying between them. In nucleotides, the CDR3 is TGTGCCAGCAGCGGTATTACGAACACCGGGGAGCTGTTTTTT. This encodes CASSGITNTGELFF. Together with reference TRBV9 and TRBJ2-2, the CDR3 gives the full variable domain: DSGVTQTPKHLITATGQRVTLRCSPRSGDLSVYWYQQSLDQGLQFLIQYYNGEERAKGNILERFSAQQFPDLHSELNLSSLELGDSALYFCASSGITNTGELFFGEGSRLTVL.